This T cell receptor beta chain appears in the sequencing data of a study of control samples from healthy donors and cancer patients. This clone was counted a single time. Sequencing used immunoSEQ multiplex PCR; TCRdb keeps in-frame clones, though not all of them. The sample contains about 190,000 clones, about nine tenths of which appear only once. Sequencing was carried out using blood. The TCR comes from a man aged 25-40 years in good health.

The CDR3 DNA follows: TGTGCCACCAGTGATCTCTTAGCCGGGGAGCTGTTTTTT. Translation: CATSDLLAGELFF. The chain employs TRBV24-1 and TRBJ2-2; D unresolved. Trimming shortened V by 3 bases and J by 6 bases, and 7 bases separated the two germline ends. The CDR3 is 13 amino acids. The germline V gene encodes CDR1 KGHDR and CDR2 SFDVKD.